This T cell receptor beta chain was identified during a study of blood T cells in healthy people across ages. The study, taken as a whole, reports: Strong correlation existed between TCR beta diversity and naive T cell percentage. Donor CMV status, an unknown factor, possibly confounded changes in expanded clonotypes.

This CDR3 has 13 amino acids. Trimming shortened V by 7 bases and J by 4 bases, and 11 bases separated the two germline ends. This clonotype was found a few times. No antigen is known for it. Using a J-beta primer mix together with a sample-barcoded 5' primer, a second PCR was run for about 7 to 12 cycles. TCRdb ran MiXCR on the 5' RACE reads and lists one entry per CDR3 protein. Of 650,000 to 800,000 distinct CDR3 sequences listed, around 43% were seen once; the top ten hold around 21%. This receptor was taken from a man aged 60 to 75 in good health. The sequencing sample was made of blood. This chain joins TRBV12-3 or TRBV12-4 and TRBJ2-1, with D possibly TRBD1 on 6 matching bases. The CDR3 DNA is TGTGCCAGCACTTTGACAGGATACAATGAGCAGTTCTTC. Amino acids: CASTLTGYNEQFF.